The 11 T cell receptor beta chains below all came from one sample that was sequenced in a study of tumor-infiltrating lymphocytes in primary liver carcinoma. RNA was extracted from whole blood without cell sorting, alongside germline DNA. Production of TCR beta cDNA used 400 to 650 ng total RNA together with a constant-region primer. Slightly modified ARM-PCR served as the procedure for the TCR beta libraries. These libraries came from three rounds of nested multiplex PCR. With TRBV1-TRBV30 forward primers and a C-beta reverse primer, the first two PCR rounds were run for approximately 10 cycles each. One entry per CDR3 protein results from TCRdb running MiXCR on the multiplex PCR reads. The sample lists 190,000 or so distinct CDR3 sequences, approximately 65% occurring once. Sequencing input: peripheral blood. The receptor set was obtained from a woman aged 55-70 years with primary liver carcinoma and hepatitis B virus infection.

The chain employs TRBV6-6 and TRBJ2-7; D ambiguous. This CDR3 comprises 13 residues. V was clipped by 6 bases and J by 4 bases, with 13 bases between them. In germline, CDR1 is MNHNY, CDR2 SVGAGI (reference sequence). The CDR3 region has the DNA TGTGCCAGCAGCGCAAGGAGCTCATACGAGCAGTACTTC. Residues: CASSARSSYEQYF.

This clonotype was detected many times. The rearrangement joins TRBV6-6 to TRBJ2-4; possibly TRBD1 or TRBD2 for D (5 bases each). This CDR3 is 17 amino acids long. Trimming cost V 2 bases and J 0 bases, with 14 bases left between them. Per germline, CDR1 MNHNY and CDR2 SVGAGI (reference sequence). This CDR3 reads CASSYDWGSEAKNIQYF. As DNA, the CDR3 is TGTGCCAGCAGTTACGATTGGGGGTCGGAAGCCAAAAACATTCAGTACTTC.

About this clonotype itself: This sequence may be a read error, since a much larger clone differs from it by one base. The chain uses TRBV6-1 and TRBJ2-2, with D perhaps matching TRBD2 (6 bases). The CDR3 sequence is 16 residues long. Germline V gives CDR1 MNHNS, CDR2 SASEGT. Here the CDR3 reads CASSRLAGRNTWELFF. The CDR3 DNA reads TGTGCCAGCAGTAGACTGGCGGGGAGGAACACCTGGGAGCTGTTTTTT.

This chain joins TRBV11-3 and TRBJ2-1; possible D gene TRBD1, 8 bases. V was clipped by 6 bases and J by 10 bases, with 22 bases between them. This CDR3 has 15 residues. The germline CDR1 and CDR2 sequences are SGHNT and YENEEA. The CDR3 bases are TGTGCCAGCAGTTTCGACAGGGGAGGGGGCAAAGAGCAGTTCTTC. It codes for CASSFDRGGGKEQFF.

Points on this clonotype: An end of the junction does not agree with germline; a read error may underlie this. The chain carries TRBV11-2 and TRBJ2-1, with D unresolved. The CDR3 spans 14 residues. Germline CDR1 and CDR2: SGHAT and FQNNGV. The CDR3 DNA sequence: TGTGTCAGCAGCCTGAGGTCTGATCACAATGAGCAGTTCTTC. This sequence encodes CVSSLRSDHNEQFF.

As concerns this clonotype: A much larger clone lies one base from this, so it may be a read error. V and J are TRBV4-1 and TRBJ2-3; D is unclear. The V and J ends lost 0 bases and 1 base respectively, with 11 bases between them. The CDR3 is made up of 16 amino acids. Germline V CDR1 and CDR2: MGHRA, YSYEKL. This CDR3 is CASSQEAGWGTDTQYF. The DNA for the CDR3 is TGCGCCAGCAGCCAAGAAGCCGGTTGGGGCACAGATACGCAGTATTTT.

A remark on this clonotype: One end of the junction does not line up with germline, which may come from a read error. The genes are TRBV11-2 and TRBJ1-2; D possibly corresponds to TRBD1 (5 bases). The CDR3 extends over 14 amino acids. The germline V gene encodes CDR1 SGHAT and CDR2 FQNNGV. The CDR3 sequence: CASSIRTSNYGYAF. CDR3 in DNA: TGTGCTAGCAGCATAAGGACATCGAACTATGGCTACGCCTTC. Full variable domain (outside the CDR3, taken from reference TRBV11-2 and TRBJ1-2): EAGVAQSPRYKIIEKRQSVAFWCNPISGHATLYWYQQILGQGPKLLIQFQNNGVVDDSQLPKDRFSAERLKGVDSTLKIQPAKLEDSAVYLCASSIRTSNYGYAFGSGTRLTVV.

The DNA of the CDR3 is TGTGCCAGCAGCTTTAGAGACAGGAACACTGATTCTTTCTTT. Amino acid sequence: CASSFRDRNTDSFF. The chain couples TRBV11-2 to TRBJ1-1; D might be TRBD1 (6 bases). The length of the CDR3 is 14 residues. The V end lost 3 bases, the J end lost 12 bases, and 20 bases lay between the germline ends. Germline lookup yields CDR1 SGHAT and CDR2 FQNNGV. Complete variable domain (other parts from reference TRBV11-2 and TRBJ1-1): EAGVAQSPRYKIIEKRQSVAFWCNPISGHATLYWYQQILGQGPKLLIQFQNNGVVDDSQLPKDRFSAERLKGVDSTLKIQPAKLEDSAVYLCASSFRDRNTDSFFGQGTRLTVV.

With respect to this clonotype: The junction shows a germline mismatch at one end, possibly a read error. The chain uses TRBV6-1 and TRBJ2-1, with D tentatively TRBD2 (6 bases). CDR1 is MNHNS and CDR2 is SASEGT in the germline V gene. The CDR3 extends over 15 amino acids. Here the CDR3 DNA reads TGTGCCGGCAGCGAAGGGCTAGCGAGATACAATGAGCAGTTCTTC. Its translation is CAGSEGLARYNEQFF.

This clonotype was counted a single time. Relative to the germline gene, one junction end is altered; a read error may explain this. This chain uses TRBV11-2 with TRBJ2-4, with D perhaps TRBD1 (5 bases). The V gene's germline CDR1 is SGHAT and CDR2 FQNNGV. The CDR3 totals 14 residues. The CDR3 spells CACSLTSPGHIQYF. DNA for the CDR3: TGTGCCTGCAGCTTAACTTCCCCAGGGCATATTCAGTACTTC.

Remarks on this clonotype: Possible read error: a much larger clone is one base away. The chain uses TRBV4-1 and TRBJ2-1; 8 bases map to TRBD2. The CDR3 contains 15 residues. Germline CDR1 MGHRA, CDR2 YSYEKL. V lost 1 base and J lost 9; bases outside the gene matches: 8. CDR3 coding DNA: TGCGCCAGCAGCCAAGGGCCTAGCGGGTTGAGTGAGCAGTTCTTC. It codes for CASSQGPSGLSEQFF.